The rows below give T cell receptor beta chains drawn from one sample of a study of T cell changes during pregnancy in multiple sclerosis. The data were produced by immunoSEQ multiplex PCR, yet TCRdb's version contains in-frame clones alone and is incomplete. The sample consists of approximately 89,000 clones, roughly 93% of them appearing once. The material sequenced was peripheral blood, taken in the third trimester of pregnancy. All receptors come from a female donor with multiple sclerosis, enrolled in a pregnancy study. CDR3s include the opening cysteine and the closing phenylalanine or tryptophan. A D gene is named only where the DNA matches it firmly. A clone size is listed for some rows: how often the clone was seen (once, few, many), or a class if it is expanded.

>TRBJ2-7|-|-|TRBV19
TGTGCCAGTAGTCGGGGGTCGCCCTACGAGCAGTACTTC
CASSRGSPYEQYF
>TRBJ2-5|TRBD2|-|TRBV19
TGTGCCAGCTATGCTGGGGGCGCGGAGGGGACTAGCGGGAGGCGAGGTGAGACCCAGTACTTC
CASYAGGAEGTSGRRGETQYF
>TRBJ2-7|TRBD1|-|TRBV7-9
TGTGCCAGCAGCCCCGCACAGGGGCCGGCGGTGCAGTACTTC
CASSPAQGPAVQYF
>TRBJ2-1|TRBD2|few|TRBV5-1
TGCGCCAGCAGCGCGGCGGGGGCTAGCGGGAGAAGGGCCTACAATGAGCAGTTCTTC
CASSAAGASGRRAYNEQFF
>TRBJ2-3|TRBD2|-|TRBV5-6
TGTGCCAGCAGCTTGGTAGGTAGCGGGAGAGCAGATACGCAGTATTTT
CASSLVGSGRADTQYF
>TRBJ2-3|-|-|TRBV4-2
TGTGCCAGCAGCCAAGAGGGCCCCCCTCGGACAGATACGCAGTATTTT
CASSQEGPPRTDTQYF
>TRBJ1-1|TRBD1|-|TRBV25-1
TGTGCCAGCAGTGAATCGGACCGCAGGGGGCGAAGACCCGTTCGGGCTTTCTTT
CASSESDRRGRRPVRAFF
>TRBJ1-2|-|-|TRBV27
TGTGCCAGCAGTTTATCCGGGGGACGGCATGGCTACACCTTC
CASSLSGGRHGYTF
>TRBJ2-1|TRBD2|-|TRBV4-2
TGTGCCAGCAGCCGGGGACTAGCGGGAGGTGGTGAGCAGTTCTTC
CASSRGLAGGGEQFF
>TRBJ2-5|-|-|TRBV5-1
TGCGCCAGCAGCACCTGGACAGACCAAGAGACCCAGTACTTC
CASSTWTDQETQYF
>TRBJ2-5|-|-|TRBV28
TGTGCCAGCAGTCCTCAGGGGGAGACCCAGTACTTC
CASSPQGETQYF
>TRBJ1-1|-|few|TRBV5-6
TGTGCCAGCACCCGACCCAGGGCGGGGAGGAACACTGAAGCTTTCTTT
CASTRPRAGRNTEAFF
>TRBJ2-4|TRBD2|-|TRBV4-3
TGCGCCAGCAGCCAAGTCTCACTAGCGGGAGGGGGTATTCAGTACTTC
CASSQVSLAGGGIQYF
>TRBJ2-5|-|-|TRBV9
TGTGCCAGCAGCCCCCGGCCAGGTCAAGAGACCCAGTACTTC
CASSPRPGQETQYF
>TRBJ2-5|TRBD2|-|TRBV30
TGTGCCTGGAGTGGATGGCGGAGGGAGGGGACCCAGTACTTC
CAWSGWRREGTQYF
>TRBJ1-4|TRBD1|-|TRBV4-1
TGCGCCAGCAGCCAGGGACAGGGTCGGGTTGAAAAACTGTTTTTT
CASSQGQGRVEKLFF
>TRBJ2-1|TRBD2|-|TRBV5-6
TGTGCCAGCAAAAGGACTAGCGGGAGGTTAAACAATGAGCAGTTCTTC
CASKRTSGRLNNEQFF
>TRBJ1-2|-|-|TRBV30
TGTGCCTGGAGTCCCGAAGGGGCAGTTGGCTACACCTTC
CAWSPEGAVGYTF
>TRBJ1-1|-|-|TRBV27
TGTGCCAGCAGTTTTTGGGGCGCTGAAGCTTTCTTT
CASSFWGAEAFF
>TRBJ2-1|-|-|TRBV6-1
TGTGCCAGCAGTGTTGAGGGCCCGGTGGGGCAGTTCTTC
CASSVEGPVGQFF
>TRBJ2-7|TRBD1|few|TRBV18
TGTGCCAGCTCACCACGGACAGGGGAAACCTACGAGCAGTACTTC
CASSPRTGETYEQYF
>TRBJ2-1|TRBD1|-|TRBV30
TGTGCCTGTGAAGGGGGCCAGGGGGCTTCCTACAATGAGCAGTTCTTC
CACEGGQGASYNEQFF
>TRBJ1-1|TRBD1|-|TRBV4-1
TGCGCCAGCAGCCCTACAGGGGGGAACACTGAAGCTTTCTTT
CASSPTGGNTEAFF
>TRBJ2-1|-|once|TRBV4-1
TGCGCCAGCAGCCAAGTTGCGAATTCCTACAATGAGCAGTTCTTC
CASSQVANSYNEQFF
>TRBJ2-3|TRBD2|-|TRBV4-3
TGCGCCAGCAGCCAAGTCTGGGCTAGCGGGATCTCTCCAGATACGCAGTATTTT
CASSQVWASGISPDTQYF
>TRBJ2-1|-|once|TRBV7-9
TGTGCCACGGCTCGGCCGGGAGCCTCTTACAATGAGCAGTTCTTC
CATARPGASYNEQFF
>TRBJ1-2|TRBD1|-|TRBV18
TGTGCCAGCTCACCCGGACAGGGCCCCCTCGGAGGTGGCTACACCTTC
CASSPGQGPLGGGYTF
>TRBJ1-3|-|-|TRBV7-6
TGTGCCAGCAGCTTCTCGAGCTCTGGAAACACCATATATTTT
CASSFSSSGNTIYF
>TRBJ2-7|-|-|TRBV5-1
TGCGCCAGCAGCCTCCTGGGCGACTACGAGCAGTACTTC
CASSLLGDYEQYF
>TRBJ1-3|TRBD1|-|TRBV9
TGTGCCAGCAGCCCATTCACGGGACAGGGGCGAAACACCATATATTTT
CASSPFTGQGRNTIYF
>TRBJ2-7|TRBD2|-|TRBV6-4
TGTGCCAGCAGTGAATCTAGCGGGAGTATCTACGAGCAGTACTTC
CASSESSGSIYEQYF
>TRBJ1-1|TRBD1|few|TRBV18
TGTGCCAGCTCACCATCAGGGGGTGGCACTGAAGCTTTCTTT
CASSPSGGGTEAFF
>TRBJ2-7|TRBD1|-|TRBV5-5
TGTGCCAGCAGCTTTACATCGGGACAGAGCTACGAGCAGTACTTC
CASSFTSGQSYEQYF
>TRBJ2-5|TRBD2|-|TRBV6-1
TGTGCCAGCAGTGACTTTACAGTGCTAGCGGGAGAGACCCAGTACTTC
CASSDFTVLAGETQYF
>TRBJ2-2|-|-|TRBV2
TGTGCCAGCAGTGACATTGCCGGGGAGCTGTTTTTT
CASSDIAGELFF